Each of the 30 T cell receptor beta chains below was sequenced from the same sample in a study of blood T cell repertoires in COVID-19. Produced via immunoSEQ multiplex PCR; TCRdb's table is partial and in-frame only. The sample holds almost 200,000 clones, over 80% seen once. Source material: peripheral blood. The receptors were gathered from a man aged 55 to 70 with COVID-19, enrolled during active disease.

This chain connects TRBV30 to TRBJ1-3, with 7 bases aligning to TRBD1. The junction had 8 bases not matched to a gene; V was cut back by 2 bases and J by 7 bases. Per the germline V gene, CDR1 is GTSNPN and CDR2 is SVGIG (reference sequence). The CDR3 is 14 residues long. The CDR3 nucleotides are TGTGCCTGGAGTCCCCAGGACAGGAAGAACACCATATATTTT. Amino acid sequence: CAWSPQDRKNTIYF.

V is TRBV7-9 and J is TRBJ1-3, with D unclear. The length of the CDR3 is 16 residues. The germline gives CDR1 SEHNR, CDR2 FQNEAQ (reference sequence). Trimming left V 5 bases short and J 0 bases short, with 14 bases between. The DNA of the CDR3 is TGTGCCAGCAGCCAAAGCGCCCAGAGCTCTGGAAACACCATATATTTT. Its protein product is CASSQSAQSSGNTIYF.

Only one count was recorded for this clone. This chain joins TRBV6-5 and TRBJ1-2; no clear D. Germline V gene lookup returns CDR1 MNHEY and CDR2 SVGAGI. The CDR3 sequence is 12 residues long. Trimming took off 8 bases at V and 3 bases at J, with 10 bases between the two ends. The CDR3 here is CASGLGYYGYTF. The CDR3 bases are TGTGCCAGCGGACTGGGATACTATGGCTACACCTTC.

The chain is built from TRBV5-1 and TRBJ1-1; D not resolved. The V and J ends lost 4 bases and 4 bases respectively, with 14 bases between them. Germline V gene lookup returns CDR1 SGHRS and CDR2 YFSETQ. This CDR3 contains 14 residues. CDR3 nucleotides: TGCGCCAGCAGCCCTGGAGGTCTGGGCACTGAAGCTTTCTTT. It specifies CASSPGGLGTEAFF.

V and J are TRBV3-1 (or the pseudogene TRBV3-2) and TRBJ1-1, with 8 bases aligning to TRBD1. From germline, CDR1 is LGHDT and CDR2 YNNKEL (reference sequence). The V gene end was trimmed by 1 base and the J gene end by 5 bases; junction bases not matched to a gene: 3. The CDR3 loop spans 14 amino acids. CDR3 nucleotide sequence: TGTGCCAGCAGCCAAGGGACAGGGCGGACTGAAGCTTTCTTT. Its translation is CASSQGTGRTEAFF.

V and J are TRBV10-3 and TRBJ2-1, with D perhaps TRBD2 (5 bases). The CDR3 has 15 residues. Per germline, CDR1 ENHRY and CDR2 SYGVKD. Trimming shortened V by 2 bases and J by 4 bases, and 12 bases separated the two germline ends. CDR3 region: CAISEPSSNYNEQFF. CDR3 coding DNA: TGTGCCATCAGTGAGCCTAGCAGCAATTACAATGAGCAGTTCTTC.

The chain has TRBV30 and TRBJ2-3; no definite D call. CDR1 is GTSNPN and CDR2 is SVGIG in the germline V gene (reference sequence). V gave up 2 bases and J gave up 7 bases, with 16 bases separating them. The CDR3 runs 14 residues. CDR3 bases: TGTGCCTGGAGTCTGGCGGAGACGGGTAATACGCAGTATTTT. Encoded protein: CAWSLAETGNTQYF.

The chain recombines TRBV12-5 with TRBJ2-1; 15 bases align to TRBD2. This CDR3 contains 19 residues. Unmatched junction bases numbered 9, after V lost 6 bases and J lost 0 bases. Germline V gene lookup returns CDR1 LGHNT and CDR2 FRNRAP. For the CDR3, the DNA is TGTGCTAGTGGCCGAGCCGGGACTAGCGGGAGGCACTCCTACAATGAGCAGTTCTTC. It is translated as CASGRAGTSGRHSYNEQFF.

The CDR3 DNA sequence: TGTGCCTGGACAGGGCCATGGACTGAAGCTTTCTTT. Its translation: CAWTGPWTEAFF. This sequence joins TRBV30 and TRBJ1-1; D is possibly TRBD1 (5 bases). V gave up 4 bases and J gave up 5 bases, with 11 bases separating them. This CDR3 has 12 amino acids. CDR1 and CDR2 from the germline V gene are GTSNPN and SVGIG (reference sequence).

The V gene is TRBV6-5, the J gene TRBJ2-1; a weak D match, TRBD1 (7 bases). Germline V gene lookup returns CDR1 MNHEY and CDR2 SVGAGI. The V end lost 7 bases, the J end lost 8 bases, and 15 bases lay between the germline ends. CDR3 length equals 13 residues. CDR3 coding DNA: TGTGCCAGCACCCCAGGGGGGAGGCATGAGCAGTTCTTC. Amino acid sequence: CASTPGGRHEQFF.

J is TRBJ2-2 and V is TRBV6-1, with a possible D match to TRBD1 (6 bases). Germline V gene sequence: CDR1 MNHNS, CDR2 SASEGT. CDR3 length: 16 residues. Trimming took off 0 bases at V and 1 base at J, with 9 bases between the two ends. DNA of the CDR3: TGTGCCAGCAGTGAAGCAGGGGGAAGGAACACCGGGGAGCTGTTTTTT. Translated: CASSEAGGRNTGELFF.

The gene calls are TRBV7-2 and TRBJ2-2; possibly TRBD1 for D (6 bases). With 1 base removed from V and 6 bases from J, the gap between germline ends came to 12 bases. The germline V gene encodes CDR1 SGHTA and CDR2 FQGNSA. The length of the CDR3 is 15 residues. This CDR3 reads CASSLEQGSAGELFF. As DNA, the CDR3 is TGTGCCAGCAGCTTAGAGCAGGGGAGCGCCGGGGAGCTGTTTTTT.

V usage is TRBV28 and J usage is TRBJ1-2; TRBD1 is a possible D gene (6 bases). Germline CDR1 reads MDHEN; CDR2 reads SYDVKM. This CDR3 is 14 amino acids long. V lost 5 bases and J lost 8, with 18 bases in between. The chain's CDR3 is CASSILNRVEGYTF. The CDR3 nucleotides are TGTGCCAGCAGTATCTTGAACAGGGTGGAGGGCTACACCTTC.

The chain has TRBV18 and TRBJ1-1; 7 bases align to TRBD1. J was trimmed by 1 base and V by 3 bases; bases with no gene match: 8. The CDR3 is 16 amino acids. CDR1 and CDR2 (germline): KGHSH, LQKENI. CDR3 sequence (DNA): TGTGCCAGCTCACCTGGGACAGCAGCCCGGAACACTGAAGCTTTCTTT. Its translation is CASSPGTAARNTEAFF. The whole variable domain, remainder taken from reference TRBV18 and TRBJ1-1, is NAGVMQNPRHLVRRRGQEARLRCSPMKGHSHVYWYRQLPEEGLKFMVYLQKENIIDESGMPKERFSAEFPKEGPSILRIQQVVRGDSAAYFCASSPGTAARNTEAFFGQGTRLTVV.

This chain links TRBV2 with TRBJ2-2; perhaps TRBD2 as D (5 bases). V gave up 7 bases and J gave up 7 bases, with 16 bases separating them. This CDR3 has 14 residues. Germline CDR1 SNHLY, CDR2 FYNNEI. The CDR3 DNA reads TGTGCCAGCAATCTCATGACCCGGGACGGGGAGCTGTTTTTT. Translated: CASNLMTRDGELFF.

The genes are TRBV5-6 and TRBJ1-2, with D perhaps TRBD1 (6 bases). The CDR3 sequence is 13 residues long. Germline CDR1 reads SGHDT; CDR2 reads YYEEEE. V was shortened by 4 bases and J by 2 bases, with 9 bases between the two germline ends. Here the CDR3 reads CASSRRGNYGYTF. CDR3 sequence (DNA): TGTGCCAGCAGCCGCAGGGGAAACTATGGCTACACCTTC.

This clone has only a few counts. The V and J genes are TRBV5-8 and TRBJ1-2; the match to TRBD1 covers 7 bases. Germline assignment: CDR1 SGHTS and CDR2 YDEGEE. The junction had 5 bases not matched to a gene; V was cut back by 3 bases and J by 6 bases. The CDR3 has 13 amino acids. Here the CDR3 DNA reads TGTGCCAGCAGCTACGACAGGGCGGATGGCTACACCTTC. Translation gives CASSYDRADGYTF.

As concerns this clone: Additional DNA sequences in this sample encode the identical CDR3. CDR3 region: CASSVGTGVNEKLFF. The CDR3 DNA follows: TGTGCCAGCAGCGTTGGGACAGGGGTTAATGAAAAACTGTTTTTT. This chain joins TRBV9 and TRBJ1-4, with TRBD1 identical over 10 bases. This CDR3 region has 15 residues. The V gene end was trimmed by 2 bases and the J gene end by 4 bases; junction bases not matched to a gene: 2. Germline V gene sequence: CDR1 SGDLS, CDR2 YYNGEE.

The CDR3 bases are TGCGCCAGCAGCTTGGGCGTGGGCAGGGGTTACACTGAAGCTTTCTTT. Translated: CASSLGVGRGYTEAFF. V and J are TRBV5-1 and TRBJ1-1, with D maybe TRBD1 (6 bases). The germline V and J ends were trimmed by 0 bases and 3 bases, with 15 bases remaining between them. The V gene's germline CDR1 is SGHRS and CDR2 YFSETQ. This CDR3 contains 16 residues.

The V and J genes are TRBV25-1 and TRBJ2-5, with a possible D match to TRBD1 (6 bases). This CDR3 is 14 amino acids long. The V gene lost 2 bases and the J gene lost 10 bases, with 17 bases spanning the gap. Germline V CDR1 and CDR2: MGHDK, SYGVNS. The CDR3 coding sequence is TGTGCCAGCAGTGAAGGGGGCCTTGTCATGATCCAGTACTTC. It encodes CASSEGGLVMIQYF.

The table lists this clone with a few counts. The chain employs TRBV10-3 and TRBJ1-2, with 9 bases aligning to TRBD1. Germline CDR1 is ENHRY and CDR2 is SYGVKD. CDR3 length equals 14 residues. With 6 bases clipped from V and 7 bases from J, the junction kept 9 bases outside the gene matches. The CDR3 nucleotides are TGTGCCATCAGCGAACAGGGGGCAAAAGGTGGCTACACCTTC. Protein sequence: CAISEQGAKGGYTF.

The gene calls are TRBV9 and TRBJ2-2; possibly TRBD1 for D (6 bases). Germline assignment: CDR1 SGDLS and CDR2 YYNGEE. This CDR3 is 16 amino acids long. The V and J ends lost 0 bases and 2 bases respectively, with 11 bases between them. The CDR3 DNA reads as TGTGCCAGCAGCGTAGACCCAGGGGCCAACACCGGGGAGCTGTTTTTT. Translated: CASSVDPGANTGELFF. Full variable domain (remainder filled in from reference TRBV9 and TRBJ2-2): DSGVTQTPKHLITATGQRVTLRCSPRSGDLSVYWYQQSLDQGLQFLIQYYNGEERAKGNILERFSAQQFPDLHSELNLSSLELGDSALYFCASSVDPGANTGELFFGEGSRLTVL.

This chain joins TRBV9 and TRBJ1-2; 9 nucleotides line up with TRBD1. The germline V gene has CDR1 SGDLS and CDR2 YYNGEE. The V gene end was trimmed by 2 bases and the J gene end by 5 bases; junction bases not matched to a gene: 7. CDR3 length: 15 residues. CDR3 region: CASSVYRGQEYGYTF. CDR3 coding DNA: TGTGCCAGCAGCGTTTACAGGGGGCAAGAATATGGCTACACCTTC.

This sequence joins TRBV28 and TRBJ2-1, with D tentatively TRBD2 (7 bases). The CDR3 length is 15 residues. The germline CDR1 and CDR2 sequences are MDHEN and SYDVKM. The germline V and J ends were trimmed by 5 bases and 7 bases, with 18 bases remaining between them. CDR3 nucleotides: TGTGCCAGCAGTCCTCCGGAGAGGGGGGGAAATGAGCAGTTCTTC. It yields the protein CASSPPERGGNEQFF.

This clone was detected only a few times. The chain couples TRBV7-2 to TRBJ1-3; D remains ambiguous. V lost 1 base and J lost 0, with 7 bases in between. Germline assignment: CDR1 SGHTA and CDR2 FQGNSA. The CDR3 totals 15 residues. The CDR3 reads CASSLVGSSGNTIYF. Here the CDR3 DNA reads TGTGCCAGCAGCTTAGTGGGCAGCTCTGGAAACACCATATATTTT.

The sample holds a few counts of this clone. The chain couples TRBV2 to TRBJ2-2; 8 bases match TRBD1. With V trimmed by 5 bases and J by 1 base, 3 bases remained unmatched. There are 15 residues in the CDR3. Germline assignment: CDR1 SNHLY and CDR2 FYNNEI. CDR3 amino acids: CASSFGQGNTGELFF. The CDR3 bases are TGTGCCAGCAGTTTCGGACAGGGGAACACCGGGGAGCTGTTTTTT.

This rearrangement joins TRBV5-1 to TRBJ1-2, with 10 bases that match TRBD1. Germline CDR1 and CDR2: SGHRS and YFSETQ. This CDR3 region has 14 residues. V lost 4 bases and J lost 7; bases outside the gene matches: 7. The CDR3 DNA is TGCGCCAGCAGCCCGACAGGGGGCGAAGGTGGCTACACCTTC. Protein: CASSPTGGEGGYTF.

This chain connects TRBV9 to TRBJ2-7; 12 bases fit TRBD2. The CDR3 is 15 amino acids. V shed 4 bases and J 5 bases; nucleotides not matched to a gene: 7. Germline values: CDR1 SGDLS, CDR2 YYNGEE. In DNA form, the CDR3 reads TGTGCCAGCAGCCCGCGACTAGCGGGAGCCCACGAGCAGTACTTC. Amino acid sequence: CASSPRLAGAHEQYF.

This clone was observed once. The V gene is TRBV10-3, the J gene TRBJ2-1; no firm D call. V lost 3 bases and J lost 4, with 10 bases in between. Germline CDR1 and CDR2: ENHRY and SYGVKD. This CDR3 contains 14 residues. The DNA of the CDR3 is TGTGCCATCAGTGAAGAGGTGGAATACAATGAGCAGTTCTTC. As protein: CAISEEVEYNEQFF.

V gene TRBV10-1 combines with J gene TRBJ1-4; a possible D gene is TRBD1 (5 bases). The CDR3 sequence is 17 residues long. The V end was cut by 0 bases, the J end by 0 bases, with 11 bases between. Germline V gives CDR1 WNHNN, CDR2 SYGVQD (reference sequence). The CDR3 nucleotides read TGCGCCAGCAGTGAGTCAGGGGAACACTCAACTAATGAAAAACTGTTTTTT. Translated: CASSESGEHSTNEKLFF.